A single sample gave rise to the 2 T cell receptor beta chains below, sequenced in a study of T cell responses to AZD1222 COVID-19 vaccine. Assay used: immunoSEQ multiplex PCR; TCRdb lists only in-frame clones, some missing. This sample has 110,000 to 150,000 clones, with just under 95% found just once. The sample consisted of peripheral blood, taken after recovery from COVID-19. Receptors were obtained from an adult who had recovered from COVID-19.

The V gene is TRBV5-1, the J gene TRBJ2-7; D gene uncertain. The V end lost 1 base, the J end lost 2 bases, and 10 bases lay between the germline ends. The germline V gene has CDR1 SGHRS and CDR2 YFSETQ. The CDR3 is 14 residues long. The CDR3 sequence: CASSLRTETYEQYF. In DNA form, the CDR3 reads TGCGCCAGCAGCTTGAGGACGGAAACCTACGAGCAGTACTTC.

This clone was seen a single time. V gene TRBV29-1 combines with J gene TRBJ2-7; 8 bases fit TRBD2. Germline-derived CDR1 and CDR2 are SQVTM and ANQGSEA. J gave up 3 bases and V 6 bases, and 10 bases lay outside the gene matches. The CDR3 is 14 amino acids. The CDR3 sequence: CSVSLAGLLYEQYF. The CDR3 coding sequence is TGCAGCGTGTCCTTAGCGGGACTCCTCTACGAGCAGTACTTC.